This T cell receptor (beta chain) appears in the sequencing data of a study of shared clonotypes between healthy human individuals. The CDR3 runs to 16 residues. TCRdb's table, derived via immunoSEQ multiplex PCR, lists solely in-frame clones and lacks some. The data hold under 1,900,000 clones, with just under 99% observed a single time. The J gene is TRBJ2-5, the V gene TRBV21-1; TRBD2 is taken as the D call from the table, unchecked against the DNA. TRBV21-1 is shown as a pseudogene. The sample was naive CD4+ T cells sorted from blood. Subset here: CD45RA+ positively selected. This TCR derives from a man aged 25 to 40 in good health. CDR3 nucleotide sequence: TGTGCCAGCAGCGAACTAGCGGGAGGGTCCCAAGAGACCCAGTACTTC. This encodes CASSELAGGSQETQYF.